The 13 T cell receptor beta chains listed next were all sequenced from one sample in a study of blood T cells in healthy people across ages. With a J-beta primer mix and a sample-barcoded 5' primer, a second PCR ran about 6 to 11 cycles. A single record per CDR3 protein comes from TCRdb applying MiXCR to the 5' RACE reads. The table shows about a million distinct CDR3 sequences, with just over 50% occurring only once. What was sequenced was blood. These receptor sequences come from a woman aged 60-75 years in good health.

The V call is TRBV29-1, the J call TRBJ2-7; D not certain. This CDR3 has 9 residues. The V end lost 3 bases, the J end lost 5 bases, and 2 bases lay between the germline ends. Germline values: CDR1 SQVTM, CDR2 ANQGSEA. CDR3 coding DNA: TGCAGCGTTGAGAACGAGCAGTACTTC. This codes for CSVENEQYF.

This chain uses TRBV20-1 with TRBJ1-2; D possibly corresponds to TRBD1 (5 bases). V lost 0 bases and J 3 bases, leaving 11 bases between the germline ends. Germline CDR1 DFQATT, CDR2 SNEGSKA (reference sequence). The CDR3 runs to 14 residues. The CDR3 sequence: CSAREVRVDYGYTF. The CDR3 DNA sequence: TGCAGTGCTAGAGAGGTCAGGGTGGACTATGGCTACACCTTC.

The V and J genes are TRBV4-1 and TRBJ1-6; D might be TRBD1 (6 bases). The CDR3 covers 22 residues. Germline-derived CDR1 and CDR2 are MGHRA and YSYEKL. The ends were cut back, 3 bases at V and 0 bases at J, with 27 bases in the middle. In DNA, the CDR3 is TGCGCCAGCAGCCAGAATTCGGAAAAATTTGACAGGATGAGCTCCTATAATTCACCCCTCCACTTT. Translated: CASSQNSEKFDRMSSYNSPLHF.

This clonotype has only a few counts. This chain uses TRBV5-5 with TRBJ2-5; D not certain. Trimming took 2 bases from V and 1 from J, leaving 12 bases between them. There are 15 residues in the CDR3. CDR1 SGHKS and CDR2 YYEKEE come from the germline V gene (reference sequence). The CDR3 region is CASSFGAARQETQYF. For the CDR3, the DNA is TGTGCCAGCAGCTTTGGTGCGGCCCGCCAAGAGACCCAGTACTTC. Full variable domain (outside the CDR3, taken from reference TRBV5-5 and TRBJ2-5): DAGVTQSPTHLIKTRGQQVTLRCSPISGHKSVSWYQQVLGQGPQFIFQYYEKEERGRGNFPDRFSARQFPNYSSELNVNALLLGDSALYLCASSFGAARQETQYFGPGTRLLVL.

This clonotype was picked up a small number of times. V is TRBV11-2 and J is TRBJ2-4, with TRBD2 as a possible D gene (5 bases). V gave up 5 bases and J gave up 3 bases, with 14 bases separating them. CDR1 and CDR2 from the germline V gene are SGHAT and FQNNGV. The CDR3 is 15 residues long. In nucleotides, the CDR3 is TGTGCCAGCAGCCCCGCTGGAGGTGGCAAAAACATTCAGTACTTC. Translated: CASSPAGGGKNIQYF.

The chain recombines TRBV2 with TRBJ2-1, with D maybe TRBD2 (6 bases). Germline loops: CDR1 SNHLY, CDR2 FYNNEI. The CDR3 is 16 amino acids. V was clipped by 5 bases and J by 4 bases, with 18 bases between them. CDR3 DNA: TGTGCCAGCAGTCGCGCCGGGACTGGATTTTACAATGAGCAGTTCTTC. The encoded protein is CASSRAGTGFYNEQFF.

A remark on this clonotype: One end of the junction varies from germline; a read error may be responsible. The V gene is TRBV11-2, the J gene TRBJ2-7, with 7 nucleotides matching TRBD1. From germline, CDR1 is SGHAT and CDR2 FQNNGV. CDR3 length: 12 residues. The CDR3 DNA sequence: TGTGCCAACAGCTCGGGGACAGACGAGCAGTACTTC. Protein product: CANSSGTDEQYF.

The V and J genes are TRBV11-2 and TRBJ1-2; weak D call: TRBD1 (6 bases). V lost 5 bases to trimming and J lost 8 bases, with 15 bases between them. CDR1 SGHAT and CDR2 FQNNGV come from the germline V gene. CDR3 length equals 13 residues. In DNA, the CDR3 is TGTGCCAGCAGCGGAACAGGGCGACAAGGCTACACCTTC. It translates to CASSGTGRQGYTF.

This clonotype was found a few times. This chain connects TRBV6-2 or TRBV6-3 to TRBJ2-7, with 9 bases fitting TRBD2. This CDR3 region has 15 residues. V lost 2 bases, J lost 2 bases, and 4 bases stayed unmatched. The germline V gene encodes CDR1 MNHEY and CDR2 SVGEGT. CDR3 amino acids: CASSYEREDTYEQYF. CDR3 coding DNA: TGTGCCAGCAGTTACGAGCGGGAGGACACCTACGAGCAGTACTTC.

The CDR3, as DNA: TGTGCCACTAAGACCGGGGCCTACGAGCAGTACTTC. Protein: CATKTGAYEQYF. This sequence joins TRBV27 and TRBJ2-7, with a possible D match to TRBD2 (5 bases). CDR3 size: 12 residues. V gave up 10 bases and J gave up 2 bases, with 12 bases separating them. Germline V gives CDR1 MNHEY, CDR2 SMNVEV (reference sequence).

The V and J genes are TRBV15 and TRBJ2-3; D gene uncertain. The CDR3 has 13 amino acids. CDR1 LNHNV and CDR2 YYDKDF come from the germline V gene (reference sequence). V was cut by 7 bases and J by 4 bases, with 12 bases left in between. The CDR3 nucleotides are TGTGCCACCACTTTCCGTTTTGCAGATACGCAGTATTTT. Translation: CATTFRFADTQYF.

This chain links TRBV20-1 with TRBJ2-4; D not resolved. The DNA end is more similar to TRBJ2-7, so the J call may be wrong. Germline V gene sequence: CDR1 DFQATT, CDR2 SNEGSKA (reference sequence). This CDR3 comprises 12 residues. The CDR3 DNA is TGCAGTGCTGAGGACGGAACCTACGAGCAGTACTTC. Protein product: CSAEDGTYEQYF.

This chain links TRBV6-2 or TRBV6-3 with TRBJ1-5, with a weak D call TRBD1 (6 bases). The CDR3 extends over 17 amino acids. The germline V gene has CDR1 MNHEY and CDR2 SVGEGT. The V gene lost 6 bases and the J gene lost 5 bases, with 23 bases spanning the gap. CDR3 amino acids: CASSSSGGGLRYQPQHF. The CDR3, as DNA: TGTGCCAGCAGCTCCTCGGGGGGGGGCCTAAGATATCAGCCCCAGCATTTT.